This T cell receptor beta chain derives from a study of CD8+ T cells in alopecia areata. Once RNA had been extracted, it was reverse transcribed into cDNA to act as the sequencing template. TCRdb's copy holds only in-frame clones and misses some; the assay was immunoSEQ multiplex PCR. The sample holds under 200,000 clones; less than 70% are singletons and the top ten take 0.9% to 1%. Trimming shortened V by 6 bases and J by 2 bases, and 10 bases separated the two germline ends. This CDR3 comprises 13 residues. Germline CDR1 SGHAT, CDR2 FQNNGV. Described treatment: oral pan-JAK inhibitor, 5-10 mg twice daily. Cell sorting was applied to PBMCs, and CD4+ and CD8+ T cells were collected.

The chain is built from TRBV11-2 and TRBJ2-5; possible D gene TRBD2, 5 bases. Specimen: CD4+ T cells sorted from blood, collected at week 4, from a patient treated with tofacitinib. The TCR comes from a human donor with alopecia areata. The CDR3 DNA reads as TGTGCCAGCAGTCGAACTAGGCAAGAGACCCAGTACTTC. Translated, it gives CASSRTRQETQYF. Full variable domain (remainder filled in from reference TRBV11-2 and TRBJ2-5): EAGVAQSPRYKIIEKRQSVAFWCNPISGHATLYWYQQILGQGPKLLIQFQNNGVVDDSQLPKDRFSAERLKGVDSTLKIQPAKLEDSAVYLCASSRTRQETQYFGPGTRLLVL.